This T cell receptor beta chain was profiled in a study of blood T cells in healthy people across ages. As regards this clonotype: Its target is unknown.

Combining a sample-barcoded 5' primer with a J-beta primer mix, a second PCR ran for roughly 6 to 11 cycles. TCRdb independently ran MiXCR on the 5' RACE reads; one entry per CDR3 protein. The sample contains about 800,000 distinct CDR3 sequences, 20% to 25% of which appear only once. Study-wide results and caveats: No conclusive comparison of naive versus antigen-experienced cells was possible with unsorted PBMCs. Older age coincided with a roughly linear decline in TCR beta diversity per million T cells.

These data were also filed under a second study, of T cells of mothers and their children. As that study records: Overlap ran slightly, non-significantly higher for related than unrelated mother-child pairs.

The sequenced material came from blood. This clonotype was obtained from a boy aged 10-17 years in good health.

DNA of the CDR3: TGTGCCAGCAGCCCCGCGGGGTCAAAAAACATTCAGTACTTC. Residues: CASSPAGSKNIQYF. V gene TRBV11-3 combines with J gene TRBJ2-4; TRBD2 is a possible D gene (6 bases). V was pared by 5 bases and J by 4 bases, with 12 bases between. The CDR3 runs 14 residues. Looked up from germline, CDR1 is SGHNT and CDR2 is YENEEA.